This T cell receptor (beta chain) was obtained from a study of T cell repertoires in cytomegalovirus infection. The study, taken as a whole, reports: HLA-C-restricted TCR beta clonotypes specific for CMV led the ex vivo response.

Trimming stripped 4 bases from V and 7 bases from J, with 14 bases between. Germline CDR1 SGHTA, CDR2 FQGNSA. The CDR3 spans 14 residues. A single record per CDR3 protein comes from TCRdb applying MiXCR to the reads. The sample includes a few hundred thousand distinct CDR3 sequences, approximately 35% seen only once; the top ten take approximately 13%. To note about this clonotype: Its antigen is not known.

The clonotype originates from a human donor in good health (CMV status not recorded). Some clones in this sample may be carry-over from other donors' samples. Sequencing was performed on cultured PBMCs, taken from culture after CMV antigen stimulation. V is TRBV7-2 and J is TRBJ2-1; no reliable D call. Here the CDR3 reads CASSSPRSWNEQFF. For the CDR3, the DNA is TGTGCCAGCAGCTCCCCCAGGTCATGGAATGAGCAGTTCTTC.